This T cell receptor beta chain was observed in a study of cytomegalovirus exposure and HLA in healthy donors. Findings and caveats of the study: Later on, an analysis found that several of the most significant clusters appeared to be linked to common viral pathogens, which included parvovirus B19. The likely origin of a cluster of highly shared sequence variants was a sequencing artifact.

About this clone itself: The target antigen is unknown.

This CDR3 has 16 residues. From germline, CDR1 is LNHDA and CDR2 SQIVND (reference sequence). Trimming took off 3 bases at V and 0 bases at J, with 12 bases between the two ends. PCR employed 60 Vbeta and 13 Jbeta primers. Profiled with immunoSEQ multiplex PCR; TCRdb holds only in-frame clones, not every one. Here the sample spans roughly 150,000 clones, roughly 80% being singletons. Sequences were obtained from PBMCs. This chain joins TRBV19 and TRBJ1-5; D remains ambiguous. The sequence came from a boy younger than 10 in good health and CMV-seronegative. In DNA form, the CDR3 reads TGTGCCAGTAGTATGGGGAGATATTATAGCAATCAGCCCCAGCATTTT. This encodes CASSMGRYYSNQPQHF.